The T cell receptor (beta chain) under discussion was sequenced for a study of vaccination and CD4 T cells after COVID-19. Indicated treatment: approximately nine-day PBMC culture with coronavirus spike peptide pools or control peptides (ViraFEST assay). Peptide pool stimulation in ViraFEST expanded antigen-specific T cells, whose TCRs were then sequenced. Remarks on this clonotype: The antigen remains undetermined.

Sequencing of cultured CD4+ T cell DNA used the Oncomine TCR Beta short-read assay. TCRdb redid the calling of the PCR reads with MiXCR, one entry per CDR3 protein. The table includes about 11,000 distinct CDR3 sequences, roughly half detected once. This CDR3 is built from 13 residues. Trimming took 6 bases from V and 0 from J, leaving 7 bases between them. Germline CDR1 and CDR2: MNHNS and SASEGT. Sequencing was carried out using CD4+ T cells from blood, cultured in vitro. The chain recombines TRBV6-1 with TRBJ2-3; D gene ambiguous. This receptor was taken from a human donor who had recovered from COVID-19. This CDR3 is CASRKSSTDTQYF. The CDR3 DNA reads as TGTGCCAGCAGAAAGTCTAGCACAGATACGCAGTATTTT.